This T cell receptor beta chain was profiled in a study of patients and donors after allogeneic stem cell transplantation. This CDR3 spans 14 amino acids. V lost 1 base to trimming and J lost 5 bases, with 8 bases between them. Germline CDR1 is SNHLY and CDR2 is FYNNEI. This clonotype was picked up many times. From the RT-PCR reads, TCRdb called clonotypes with MiXCR, one entry per CDR3 protein. The table records thousands of distinct CDR3 sequences, 9.5% to 15% of them present only once. Input material: blood, either unsorted or a sorted T cell fraction (not recorded which). The receptor's source is a human donor who was either an allogeneic HSCT recipient or a stem cell or donor lymphocyte infusion donor (not recorded which). It is not recorded whose cells these are; they may come from a transplant donor. The chain employs TRBV2 and TRBJ1-4; D ambiguous. The DNA of the CDR3 is TGTGCCAGCAGTGAAGGTCAGATAAATGAAAAACTGTTTTTT. Residues: CASSEGQINEKLFF.